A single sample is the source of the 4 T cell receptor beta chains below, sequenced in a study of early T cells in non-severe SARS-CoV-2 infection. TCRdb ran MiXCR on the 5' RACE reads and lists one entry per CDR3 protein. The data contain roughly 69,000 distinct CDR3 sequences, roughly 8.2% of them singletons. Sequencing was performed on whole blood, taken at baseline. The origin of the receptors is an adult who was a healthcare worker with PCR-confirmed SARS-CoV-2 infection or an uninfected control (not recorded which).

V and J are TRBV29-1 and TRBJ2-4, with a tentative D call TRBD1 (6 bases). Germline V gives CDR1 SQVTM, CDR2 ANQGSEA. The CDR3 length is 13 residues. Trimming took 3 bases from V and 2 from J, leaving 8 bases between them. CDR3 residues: CSVERGTKNIQYF. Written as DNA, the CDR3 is TGCAGCGTTGAGAGGGGGACCAAAAACATTCAGTACTTC.

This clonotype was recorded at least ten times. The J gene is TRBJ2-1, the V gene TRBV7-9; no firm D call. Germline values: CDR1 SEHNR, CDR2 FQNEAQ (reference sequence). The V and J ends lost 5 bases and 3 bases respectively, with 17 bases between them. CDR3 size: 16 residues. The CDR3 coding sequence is TGTGCCAGCAGCGCCCTGGTGGGCTTCGGCTACAATGAGCAGTTCTTC. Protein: CASSALVGFGYNEQFF.

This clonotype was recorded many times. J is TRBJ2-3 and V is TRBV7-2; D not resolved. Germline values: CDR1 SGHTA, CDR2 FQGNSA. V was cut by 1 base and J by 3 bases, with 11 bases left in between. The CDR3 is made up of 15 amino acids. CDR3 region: CASSLGNTLTDTQYF. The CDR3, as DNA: TGTGCCAGCAGCTTAGGGAACACCCTAACAGATACGCAGTATTTT.

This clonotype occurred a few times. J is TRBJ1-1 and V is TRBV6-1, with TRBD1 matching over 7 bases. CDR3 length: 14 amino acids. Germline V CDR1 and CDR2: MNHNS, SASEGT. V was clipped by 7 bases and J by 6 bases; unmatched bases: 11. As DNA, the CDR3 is TGTGCCAGCATCACAAGGGGGCGCGGCCCTGAAGCTTTCTTT. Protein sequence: CASITRGRGPEAFF.